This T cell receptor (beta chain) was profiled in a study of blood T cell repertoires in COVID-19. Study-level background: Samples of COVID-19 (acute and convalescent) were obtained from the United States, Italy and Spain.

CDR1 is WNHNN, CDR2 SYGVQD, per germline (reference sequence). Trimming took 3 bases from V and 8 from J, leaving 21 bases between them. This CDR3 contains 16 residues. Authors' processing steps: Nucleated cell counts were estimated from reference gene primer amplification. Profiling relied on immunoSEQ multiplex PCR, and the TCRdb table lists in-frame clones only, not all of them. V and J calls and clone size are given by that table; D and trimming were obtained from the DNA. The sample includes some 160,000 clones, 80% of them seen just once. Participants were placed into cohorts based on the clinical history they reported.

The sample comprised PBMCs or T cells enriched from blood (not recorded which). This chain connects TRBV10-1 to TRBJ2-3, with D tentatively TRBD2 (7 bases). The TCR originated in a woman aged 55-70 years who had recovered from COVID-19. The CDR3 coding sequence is TGCGCCAGCAGTGATGGTGCGGCGGGGGCAAGAGGTACGCAGTATTTT. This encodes CASSDGAAGARGTQYF.